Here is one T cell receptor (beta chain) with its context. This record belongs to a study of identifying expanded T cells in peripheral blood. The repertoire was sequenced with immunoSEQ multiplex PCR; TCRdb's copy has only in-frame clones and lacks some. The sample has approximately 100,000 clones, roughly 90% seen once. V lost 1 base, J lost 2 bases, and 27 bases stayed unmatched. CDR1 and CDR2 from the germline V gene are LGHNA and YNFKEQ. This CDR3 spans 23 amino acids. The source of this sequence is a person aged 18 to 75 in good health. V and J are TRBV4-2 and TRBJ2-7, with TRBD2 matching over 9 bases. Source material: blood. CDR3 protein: CASSQAREERGVLSNRGTYEQYF. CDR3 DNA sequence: TGTGCCAGCAGCCAAGCCCGGGAAGAGCGGGGGGTCCTCAGTAACCGGGGGACCTACGAGCAGTACTTC.